The clone carrying this T cell receptor (beta chain) was seen more than once but under ten times. The antigen is not known. This sample is drawn from a study of beta chain features in type 1 diabetes. Isolation of CD4+ naive, central memory, regulatory and stem cell-like memory cells was achieved by sorting via CD45RO/CCR7/CD25/CD127/CD95/CD27. Points from the study as a whole: Type 1 diabetes patients had moderately but significantly shorter TCRB CDR3s in all four CD4+ subsets. Reduced insertions and increased deletions marked VDJ junctions in type 1 diabetes patients. A potential PCR bias toward shorter templates would be equal in patient and control samples.

The germline V gene encodes CDR1 SQVTM and CDR2 ANQGSEA. The V gene lost 6 bases and the J gene lost 11 bases, with 19 bases spanning the gap. This CDR3 contains 12 residues. The sequenced template was cDNA made from the entire isolated RNA. Samples of naive, central memory and regulatory T cells yielded a mean of around 3.5 million reads. The protocol was immunoSEQ multiplex PCR, while the TCRdb copy is restricted to in-frame clones and leaves out a portion. The repertoire includes 300,000 to 400,000 clones, around 8.5% of them detected once, and about 1% sits in the top ten. The chain combines TRBV29-1 with TRBJ1-1; D is unresolved. This receptor was taken from a man aged 25 to 45 with type 1 diabetes. The sample consisted of central memory CD4+ T cells from blood. For the CDR3, the DNA is TGCAGCGTCCGCCTGGACGGGCGTAGCGCTTTCTTT. Protein sequence: CSVRLDGRSAFF.